The following is a T cell receptor (beta chain) sequence with its context. As yet, its antigen is unknown. This entry belongs to a study of cytomegalovirus exposure and HLA in healthy donors. General study points: Whilst most TCR sequences proved rare, a subset of public TCRs occurred across many donors. It was reported in a later analysis that an Asian-associated ancestry cluster showed fewer N-insertions than the roughly 670-donor mean. Only CMV serostatus was available as immune exposure information.

Primers for the PCR totalled 60 Vbeta and 13 Jbeta. The protocol was immunoSEQ multiplex PCR, while the TCRdb copy is restricted to in-frame clones and leaves out a portion. Of 150,000 to 200,000 clones in the sample, roughly four fifths are singletons; the top ten hold 4.8%. Sample: PBMCs. This receptor was taken from a girl aged 10 to 17 in good health and CMV-seropositive.

The CDR3: CASSSGTGVAYGYTF. DNA for the CDR3: TGCGCCAGCAGCTCCGGGACAGGGGTAGCCTATGGCTACACCTTC. V is TRBV4-1 and J is TRBJ1-2; 10 bases map to TRBD1. The germline gives CDR1 MGHRA, CDR2 YSYEKL. The CDR3 covers 15 residues. Trimming cost V 5 bases and J 4 bases; bases outside gene matches: 7.